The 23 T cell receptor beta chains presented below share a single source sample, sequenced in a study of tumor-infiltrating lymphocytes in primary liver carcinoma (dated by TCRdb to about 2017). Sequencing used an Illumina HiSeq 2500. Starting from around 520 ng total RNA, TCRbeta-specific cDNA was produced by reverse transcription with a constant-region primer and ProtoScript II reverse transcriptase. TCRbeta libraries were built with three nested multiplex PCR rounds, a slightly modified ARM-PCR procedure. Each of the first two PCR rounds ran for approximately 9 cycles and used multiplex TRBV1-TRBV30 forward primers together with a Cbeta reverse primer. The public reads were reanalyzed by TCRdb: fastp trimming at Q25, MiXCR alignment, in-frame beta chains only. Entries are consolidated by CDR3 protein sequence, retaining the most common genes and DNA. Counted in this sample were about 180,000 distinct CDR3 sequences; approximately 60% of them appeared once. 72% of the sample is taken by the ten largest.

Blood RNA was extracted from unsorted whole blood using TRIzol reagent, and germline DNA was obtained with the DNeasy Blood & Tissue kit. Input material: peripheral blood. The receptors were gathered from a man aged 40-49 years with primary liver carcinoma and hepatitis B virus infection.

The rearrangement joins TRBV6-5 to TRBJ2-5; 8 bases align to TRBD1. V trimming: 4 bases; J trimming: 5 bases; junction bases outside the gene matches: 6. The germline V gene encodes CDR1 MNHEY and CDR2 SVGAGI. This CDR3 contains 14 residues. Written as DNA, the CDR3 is TGTGCCAGCAGTTCCGACAGGGGAGAGGAGACCCAGTACTTC. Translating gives CASSSDRGEETQYF.

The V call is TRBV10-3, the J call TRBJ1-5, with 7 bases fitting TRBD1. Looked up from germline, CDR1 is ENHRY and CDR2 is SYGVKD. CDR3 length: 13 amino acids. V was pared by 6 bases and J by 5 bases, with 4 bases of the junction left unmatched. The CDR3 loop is CAISKGADQPQHF. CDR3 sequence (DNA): TGTGCCATCAGCAAGGGGGCAGATCAGCCCCAGCATTTT.

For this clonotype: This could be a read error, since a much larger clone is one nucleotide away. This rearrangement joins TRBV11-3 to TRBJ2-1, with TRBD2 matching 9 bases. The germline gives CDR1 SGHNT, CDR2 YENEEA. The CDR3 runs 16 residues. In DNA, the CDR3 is TGTACCAGCAGCTTATGGAAGGCGGGAGGGCCTGGTGAGCAGTTCTTC. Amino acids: CTSSLWKAGGPGEQFF.

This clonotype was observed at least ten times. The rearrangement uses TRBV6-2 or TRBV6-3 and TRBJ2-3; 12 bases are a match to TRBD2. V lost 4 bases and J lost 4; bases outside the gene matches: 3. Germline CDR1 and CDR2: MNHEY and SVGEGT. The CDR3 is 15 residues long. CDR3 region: CASSSPSGRADTQYF. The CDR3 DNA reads TGTGCCAGCAGTTCCCCTAGCGGGAGGGCAGATACGCAGTATTTT.

Written as DNA, the CDR3 is TGCGCCAGCAGCCTTGGGACCCACACAGATACGCAGTATTTT. Protein sequence: CASSLGTHTDTQYF. The rearrangement joins TRBV4-1 to TRBJ2-3, with D perhaps given as TRBD1 or TRBD2 (5 bases each). The germline gives CDR1 MGHRA, CDR2 YSYEKL. This CDR3 is 14 amino acids long. Trimming took 4 bases from V and 2 from J, leaving 10 bases between them.

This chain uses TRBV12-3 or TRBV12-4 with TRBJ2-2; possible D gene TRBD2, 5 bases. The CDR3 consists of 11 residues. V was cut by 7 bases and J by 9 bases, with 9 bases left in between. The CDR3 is CASTRGRELFF. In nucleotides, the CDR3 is TGTGCCAGCACCCGGGGAAGGGAGCTGTTTTTT.

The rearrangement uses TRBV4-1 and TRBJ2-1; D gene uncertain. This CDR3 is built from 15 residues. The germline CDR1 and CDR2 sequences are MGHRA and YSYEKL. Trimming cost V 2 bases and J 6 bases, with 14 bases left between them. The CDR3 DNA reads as TGCGCCAGCAGCCAACTCCCAAAGGGCGCCAATGAGCAGTTCTTC. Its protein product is CASSQLPKGANEQFF.

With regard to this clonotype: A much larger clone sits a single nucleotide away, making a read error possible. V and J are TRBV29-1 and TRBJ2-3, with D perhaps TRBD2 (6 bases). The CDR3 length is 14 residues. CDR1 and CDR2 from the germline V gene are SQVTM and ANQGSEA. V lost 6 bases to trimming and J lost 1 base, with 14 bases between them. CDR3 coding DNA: TGCAGCGTGCAGCAGGGACTTGGCACAGATACGCAGTATTTT. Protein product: CSVQQGLGTDTQYF.

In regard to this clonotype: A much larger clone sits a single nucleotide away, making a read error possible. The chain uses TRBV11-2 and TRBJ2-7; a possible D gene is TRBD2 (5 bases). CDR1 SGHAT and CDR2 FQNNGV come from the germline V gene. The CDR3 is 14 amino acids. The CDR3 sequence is CASSAGQSSYVQYF. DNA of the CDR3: TGTGCCTCCTCCGCGGGTCAGAGCTCCTACGTGCAGTACTTC.

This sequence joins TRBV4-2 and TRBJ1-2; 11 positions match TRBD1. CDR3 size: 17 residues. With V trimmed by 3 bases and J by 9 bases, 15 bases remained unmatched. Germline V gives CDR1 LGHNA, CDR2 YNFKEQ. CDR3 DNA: TGTGCCAGCAGCCAGGATTCCGGGACAGGGGGGTTGGAGAGCTACACCTTC. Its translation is CASSQDSGTGGLESYTF.

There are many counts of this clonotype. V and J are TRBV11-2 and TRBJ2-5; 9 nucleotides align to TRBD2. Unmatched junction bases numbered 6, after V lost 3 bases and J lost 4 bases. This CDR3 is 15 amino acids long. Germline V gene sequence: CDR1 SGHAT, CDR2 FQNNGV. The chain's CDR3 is CASSFASGRLETQYF. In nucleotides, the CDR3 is TGTGCCAGCAGCTTTGCAAGCGGGAGGTTAGAGACCCAGTACTTC.

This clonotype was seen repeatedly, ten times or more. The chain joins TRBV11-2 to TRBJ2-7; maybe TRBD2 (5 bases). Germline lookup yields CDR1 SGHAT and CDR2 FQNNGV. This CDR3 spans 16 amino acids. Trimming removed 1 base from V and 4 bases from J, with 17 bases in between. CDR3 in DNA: TGTGCCAGCAGCTTAGGAAGTGCGGGCGTCCCATACGAGCAGTACTTC. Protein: CASSLGSAGVPYEQYF.

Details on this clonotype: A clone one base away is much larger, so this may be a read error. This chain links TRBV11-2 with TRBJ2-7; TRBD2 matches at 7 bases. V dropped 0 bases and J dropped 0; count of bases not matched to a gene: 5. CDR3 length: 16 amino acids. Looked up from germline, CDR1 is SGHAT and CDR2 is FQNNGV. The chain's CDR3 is CASSLDFRGSSYEQYF. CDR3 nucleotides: TGTGCCAGCAGCTTAGATTTTCGCGGGAGCTCCTACGAGCAGTACTTC.

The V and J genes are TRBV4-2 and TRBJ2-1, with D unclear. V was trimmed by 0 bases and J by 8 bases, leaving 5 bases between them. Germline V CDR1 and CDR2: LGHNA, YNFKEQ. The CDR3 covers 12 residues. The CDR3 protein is CASSQDCDEQFF. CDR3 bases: TGTGCCAGCAGCCAAGACTGCGATGAGCAGTTCTTC.

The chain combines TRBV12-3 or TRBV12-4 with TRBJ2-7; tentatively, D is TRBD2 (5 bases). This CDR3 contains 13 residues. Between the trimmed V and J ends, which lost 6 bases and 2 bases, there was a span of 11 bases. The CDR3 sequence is CASSSGPAYEQYF. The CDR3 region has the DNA TGTGCCAGCAGCAGCGGCCCTGCCTACGAGCAGTACTTC.

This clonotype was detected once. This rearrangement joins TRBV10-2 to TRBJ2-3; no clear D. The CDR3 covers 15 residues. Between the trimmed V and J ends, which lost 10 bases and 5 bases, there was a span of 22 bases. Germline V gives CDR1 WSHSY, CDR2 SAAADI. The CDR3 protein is CATSICDLGRDTQYF. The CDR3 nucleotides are TGCGCCACCAGCATCTGTGACCTGGGCCGAGATACGCAGTATTTT.

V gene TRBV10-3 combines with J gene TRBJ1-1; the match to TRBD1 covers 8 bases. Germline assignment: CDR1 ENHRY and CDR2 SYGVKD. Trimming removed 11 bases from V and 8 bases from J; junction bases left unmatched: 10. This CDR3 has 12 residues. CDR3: CAVSDGDREAFF. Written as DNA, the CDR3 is TGTGCCGTCTCTGACGGGGACAGGGAAGCTTTCTTT.

The CDR3 sequence: CSVVGGRLGADTQYF. Here the CDR3 DNA reads TGCAGCGTTGTCGGAGGGAGATTAGGAGCAGATACGCAGTATTTT. The V and J genes are TRBV29-1 and TRBJ2-3; a possible D gene is TRBD2 (6 bases). Germline V lookup: CDR1 SQVTM, CDR2 ANQGSEA. The CDR3 loop spans 15 amino acids. With 4 bases removed from V and 4 bases from J, the gap between germline ends came to 18 bases.

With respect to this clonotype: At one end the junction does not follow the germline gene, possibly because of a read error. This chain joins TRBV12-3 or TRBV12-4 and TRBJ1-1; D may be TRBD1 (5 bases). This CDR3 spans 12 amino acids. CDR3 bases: TGTGCCAGCAGTCCAGGGAGCACTGGAGCTTTCTTT. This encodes CASSPGSTGAFF.

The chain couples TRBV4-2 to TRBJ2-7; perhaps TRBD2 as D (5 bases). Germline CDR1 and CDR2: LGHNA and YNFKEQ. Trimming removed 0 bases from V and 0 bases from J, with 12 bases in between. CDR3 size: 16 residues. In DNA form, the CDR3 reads TGTGCCAGCAGCCAAGATGGAGCGGTTAGCTCCTACGAGCAGTACTTC. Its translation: CASSQDGAVSSYEQYF.

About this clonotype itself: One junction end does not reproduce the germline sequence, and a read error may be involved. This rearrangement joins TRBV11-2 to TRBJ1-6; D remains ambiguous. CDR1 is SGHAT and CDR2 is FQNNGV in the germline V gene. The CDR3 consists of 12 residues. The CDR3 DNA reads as TGTGCCGGCAGCTTGAGTAATTCACCCGTCCACTTT. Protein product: CAGSLSNSPVHF. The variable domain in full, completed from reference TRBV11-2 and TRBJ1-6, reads EAGVAQSPRYKIIEKRQSVAFWCNPISGHATLYWYQQILGQGPKLLIQFQNNGVVDDSQLPKDRFSAERLKGVDSTLKIQPAKLEDSAVYLCAGSLSNSPVHFGNGTRLTVT.

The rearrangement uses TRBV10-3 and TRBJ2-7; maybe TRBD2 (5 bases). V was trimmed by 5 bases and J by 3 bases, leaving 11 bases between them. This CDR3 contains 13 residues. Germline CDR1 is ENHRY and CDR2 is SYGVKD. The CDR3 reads CAISLSSCYEQYF. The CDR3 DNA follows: TGTGCCATCAGTCTATCTAGCTGCTACGAGCAGTACTTC.

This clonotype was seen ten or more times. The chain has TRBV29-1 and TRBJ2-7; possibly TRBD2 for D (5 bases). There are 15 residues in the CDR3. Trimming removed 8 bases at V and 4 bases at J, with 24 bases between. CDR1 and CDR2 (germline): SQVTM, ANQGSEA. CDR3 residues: CSPLRVRECRYEQYF. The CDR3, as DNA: TGCAGCCCCTTGAGGGTAAGGGAATGCAGGTACGAGCAGTACTTC.